Below are 20 T cell receptor beta chains sequenced from a single sample in a study of brain metastases from non-small cell lung cancer. Profiled with immunoSEQ multiplex PCR; TCRdb holds only in-frame clones, not every one. This sample carries over 950 clones, approximately 92% of them seen once, and the ten largest clones take about 7.5%. Sequencing input: tumor-adjacent normal tissue. Source of these receptors: a donor aged 40 or older with non-small cell lung cancer.

This rearrangement joins TRBV15 to TRBJ1-2, with D uncertain. Per germline, CDR1 LNHNV and CDR2 YYDKDF (reference sequence). The ends were cut back, 0 bases at V and 8 bases at J, with 16 bases in the middle. This CDR3 is built from 15 residues. The CDR3 DNA follows: TGTGCCACCAGCAGAGATCCGCGGTCGTCGGTGGGCTACACCTTC. Its protein is CATSRDPRSSVGYTF.

This clone is a singleton in its sample. The genes are TRBV19 and TRBJ1-1; D may be TRBD1 (6 bases). CDR1 LNHDA and CDR2 SQIVND come from the germline V gene (reference sequence). Trimming left V 5 bases short and J 0 bases short, with 13 bases between. CDR3 size: 15 residues. The CDR3 spells CASSLPGHMNTEAFF. The CDR3 DNA is TGTGCCAGTAGTCTCCCGGGACATATGAACACTGAAGCTTTCTTT.

CDR3 protein: CASSSSPGTGARQHF. In nucleotides, the CDR3 is TGTGCCAGCAGCTCTAGTCCCGGGACAGGGGCGCGCCAGCATTTT. This sequence joins TRBV7-2 and TRBJ1-5; 10 nucleotides align to TRBD1. With V trimmed by 4 bases and J by 12 bases, 12 bases remained unmatched. Germline V gives CDR1 SGHTA, CDR2 FQGNSA. The CDR3 length is 15 residues. Filled out from reference TRBV7-2 and TRBJ1-5, the complete variable domain reads GAGVSQSPSNKVTEKGKDVELRCDPISGHTALYWYRQSLGQGLEFLIYFQGNSAPDKSGLPSDRFSAERTGGSVSTLTIQRTQQEDSAVYLCASSSSPGTGARQHFGDGTRLSIL.

In its sample, this clone was seen a few times. The rearrangement links TRBV19 to TRBJ1-6; 8 bases line up with TRBD1. This CDR3 has 15 amino acids. Unmatched junction bases numbered 8, after V lost 8 bases and J lost 5 bases. CDR1 is LNHDA and CDR2 is SQIVND in the germline V gene (reference sequence). The CDR3 nucleotides read TGTGCCAGTCAGACAGGGGTCGTAGATAATTCACCCCTCCACTTT. Encoded protein: CASQTGVVDNSPLHF.

This clone was recorded once. V and J are TRBV5-1 and TRBJ2-1, with 13 bases matching TRBD2. CDR1 SGHRS and CDR2 YFSETQ come from the germline V gene. The CDR3 runs to 16 residues. V lost 4 bases, J lost 4 bases, and 5 bases stayed unmatched. The CDR3 protein is CASSPTSGGPYNEQFF. The CDR3 nucleotides are TGCGCCAGCAGCCCGACTAGCGGGGGGCCTTACAATGAGCAGTTCTTC.

The chain is built from TRBV6-1 and TRBJ1-3, with a possible D match to TRBD1 (5 bases). Germline values: CDR1 MNHNS, CDR2 SASEGT. Deletions cut 6 bases from V and 3 bases from J, with 15 bases between. The CDR3 runs to 15 residues. The CDR3 is CASRLDGGYGNTIYF. The DNA of the CDR3 is TGTGCCAGCAGATTGGACGGGGGGTATGGAAACACCATATATTTT.

The V call is TRBV7-8, the J call TRBJ2-7; 11 positions agree with TRBD1. CDR1 is SGHVS and CDR2 is FQNEAQ in the germline V gene. The CDR3 spans 13 residues. The J segment lost 7 bases and the V segment lost 5 bases, leaving 4 bases of the junction unmatched. Here the CDR3 DNA reads TGTGCCAGCAGCCGGGACAGGGGGAAGGAGCAGTACTTC. This codes for CASSRDRGKEQYF.

V is TRBV20-1 and J is TRBJ2-7; 7 positions match TRBD1. V lost 3 bases to trimming and J lost 7 bases; unmatched junction nucleotides: 9. CDR1 is DFQATT, CDR2 SNEGSKA, per germline (reference sequence). The CDR3 is 13 residues long. The CDR3 loop reads CSASRQGFGEQYF. DNA for the CDR3: TGCAGTGCTAGTAGACAGGGTTTTGGAGAGCAGTACTTC.

The rearrangement joins TRBV6-5 to TRBJ2-3, with 8 bases fitting TRBD2. Trimming cost V 6 bases and J 3 bases; bases outside gene matches: 8. This CDR3 comprises 15 residues. Germline V gene sequence: CDR1 MNHEY, CDR2 SVGAGI. As DNA, the CDR3 is TGTGCCAGCAGACCCTTAGCGGGGCTTACAGATACGCAGTATTTT. Amino acids: CASRPLAGLTDTQYF.

J is TRBJ1-1 and V is TRBV27; unclear D gene. Trimming removed 9 bases from V and 0 bases from J, with 14 bases in between. Germline CDR1 reads MNHEY; CDR2 reads SMNVEV (reference sequence). The CDR3 has 14 amino acids. In DNA, the CDR3 is TGTGCCAGTTCTTATAGGCCCTTGAACACTGAAGCTTTCTTT. Translation: CASSYRPLNTEAFF.

This clone appeared a single time. The chain combines TRBV19 with TRBJ1-3; no definite D call. This CDR3 spans 15 amino acids. Germline lookup yields CDR1 LNHDA and CDR2 SQIVND (reference sequence). V dropped 5 bases and J dropped 0 bases, with 11 bases sitting between them. The chain's CDR3 is CASSSDHFSGNTIYF. In DNA form, the CDR3 reads TGTGCCAGTAGTTCCGACCATTTCTCTGGAAACACCATATATTTT.

The rearrangement links TRBV24-1 to TRBJ1-2, with TRBD1 as a possible D gene (5 bases). V was pared by 7 bases and J by 3 bases, with 11 bases between. This CDR3 contains 13 residues. Germline lookup yields CDR1 KGHDR and CDR2 SFDVKD. The CDR3 loop reads CATSRDLDYGYTF. The CDR3 DNA reads as TGTGCCACCAGCAGGGATCTCGACTATGGCTACACCTTC.

The rearrangement uses TRBV24-1 and TRBJ2-3, with D unclear. The germline CDR1 and CDR2 sequences are KGHDR and SFDVKD. V shed 8 bases and J shed 6 bases, with 8 bases lying between them. The CDR3 length is 11 residues. The DNA for the CDR3 is TGTGCCACCAAGACAACGGATACGCAGTATTTT. Translation: CATKTTDTQYF.

The rearrangement joins TRBV25-1 to TRBJ1-3; a weak D match, TRBD1 (5 bases). V was trimmed by 3 bases and J by 0 bases, leaving 6 bases between them. From germline, CDR1 is MGHDK and CDR2 SYGVNS. CDR3 length: 14 amino acids. In DNA form, the CDR3 reads TGTGCCAGCAGTGATGGGGGCTCTGGAAACACCATATATTTT. Its protein is CASSDGGSGNTIYF.

The J gene is TRBJ1-5, the V gene TRBV7-9; D gene unclear. Germline V gene lookup returns CDR1 SEHNR and CDR2 FQNEAQ (reference sequence). The CDR3 length is 14 residues. V was cut by 1 base and J by 4 bases, with 8 bases left in between. The CDR3 bases are TGTGCCAGCAGCTTAGAAGGAGAAAATCAGCCCCAGCATTTT. It encodes CASSLEGENQPQHF.

This clone was seen once. V is TRBV25-1 and J is TRBJ1-4; possible D gene TRBD1, 5 bases. Per the germline V gene, CDR1 is MGHDK and CDR2 is SYGVNS. CDR3 length equals 15 residues. Deletions cut 1 base from V and 6 bases from J, with 12 bases between. CDR3 bases: TGTGCCAGCAGTGAATTTATATCGGGGGATGAAAAACTGTTTTTT. Its translation: CASSEFISGDEKLFF.

This clone was counted between two and nine times. The chain is built from TRBV4-1 and TRBJ1-2; 10 bases line up with TRBD1. Trimming cost V 4 bases and J 1 base; bases outside gene matches: 6. CDR1 is MGHRA and CDR2 is YSYEKL in the germline V gene. This CDR3 contains 16 residues. The DNA of the CDR3 is TGCGCCAGCAGCCTTCAGGGACAGGGGATTAACTATGGCTACACCTTC. Translated, it gives CASSLQGQGINYGYTF.

This clone was counted a few times. The rearrangement links TRBV2 to TRBJ2-5, with 10 bases matching TRBD1. The CDR3 spans 13 residues. Germline values: CDR1 SNHLY, CDR2 FYNNEI. V dropped 7 bases and J dropped 5; count of bases not matched to a gene: 4. CDR3 in DNA: TGTGCCAGCACGCGGGACAGGGGCGAGACCCAGTACTTC. The encoded protein is CASTRDRGETQYF. Filled out from reference TRBV2 and TRBJ2-5, the complete variable domain reads EPEVTQTPSHQVTQMGQEVILRCVPISNHLYFYWYRQILGQKVEFLVSFYNNEISEKSEIFDDQFSVERPDGSNFTLKIRSTKLEDSAMYFCASTRDRGETQYFGPGTRLLVL.

As regards this clone: The junction departs from the called germline gene at one end, perhaps through a read error. This sequence joins TRBV7-6 and TRBJ2-1; D could derive from TRBD1 or TRBD2 (8 bases each). Germline V gene data show CDR1 as SGHVS and CDR2 as FNYEAQ. The CDR3 spans 16 residues. The CDR3 sequence: CASSTGGGTGYNKQFF. CDR3 nucleotides: TGTGCCAGCAGCACGGGAGGGGGGACAGGTTACAATAAGCAGTTCTTC.

Of note for this clone: The same CDR3 is also encoded by other DNA sequences in this sample. This chain connects TRBV7-9 to TRBJ1-6; 9 positions agree with TRBD1. CDR1 SEHNR and CDR2 FQNEAQ come from the germline V gene (reference sequence). V shed 3 bases, J shed 3 bases, and the junction held 3 bases outside the gene matches. This CDR3 region has 16 residues. The CDR3 protein is CASSLGQGFYNSPLHF. DNA of the CDR3: TGTGCCAGCAGCTTGGGACAGGGTTTCTATAATTCACCCCTCCACTTT. The variable domain in full, with the rest retrieved from reference TRBV7-9 and TRBJ1-6, is DTGVSQNPRHKITKRGQNVTFRCDPISEHNRLYWYRQTLGQGPEFLTYFQNEAQLEKSRLLSDRFSAERPKGSFSTLEIQRTEQGDSAMYLCASSLGQGFYNSPLHFGNGTRLTVT.